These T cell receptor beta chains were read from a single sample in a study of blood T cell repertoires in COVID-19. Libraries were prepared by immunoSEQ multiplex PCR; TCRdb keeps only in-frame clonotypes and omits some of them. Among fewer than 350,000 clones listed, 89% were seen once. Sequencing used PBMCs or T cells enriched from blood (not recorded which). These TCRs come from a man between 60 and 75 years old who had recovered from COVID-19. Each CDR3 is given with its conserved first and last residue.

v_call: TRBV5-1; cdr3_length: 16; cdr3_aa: CASSWTELESTDTQYF
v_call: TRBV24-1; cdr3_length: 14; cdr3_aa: CATQKDRGSDTQYF
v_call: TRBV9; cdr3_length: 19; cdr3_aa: CASSGEGTGRQSTGNTIYF
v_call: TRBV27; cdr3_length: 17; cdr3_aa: CASSLSWTSGRWNEQFF
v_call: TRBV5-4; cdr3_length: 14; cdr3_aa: CASRPRQGGEKLFF
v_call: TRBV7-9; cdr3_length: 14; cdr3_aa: CASSLRLAPWAQYF
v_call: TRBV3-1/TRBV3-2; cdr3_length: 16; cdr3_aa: CASSQGEVAGESGQYF
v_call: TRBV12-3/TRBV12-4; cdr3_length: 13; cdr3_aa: CASSGDRGKKLFF
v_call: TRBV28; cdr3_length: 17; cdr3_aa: CASRSIHRDSYNSPLHF
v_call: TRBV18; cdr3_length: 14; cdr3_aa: CASSPAYSNQPQHF
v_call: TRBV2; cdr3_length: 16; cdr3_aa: CASIAETYSSTDTQYF
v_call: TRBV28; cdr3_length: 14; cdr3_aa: CASSLWTGNHEQYF
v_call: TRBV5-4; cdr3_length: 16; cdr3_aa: CASSLGDRGRTDTQYF
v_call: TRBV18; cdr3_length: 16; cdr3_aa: CASSPAVGTQYNEQFF
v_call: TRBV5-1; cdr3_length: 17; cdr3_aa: CASSRQGGGASSYEQYF
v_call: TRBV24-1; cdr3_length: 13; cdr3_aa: CATSDRVDYGYTF
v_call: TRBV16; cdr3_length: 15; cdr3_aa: CASSQSQREINEQFF
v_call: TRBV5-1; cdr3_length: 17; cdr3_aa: CASSLMFGRLSYNEQFF
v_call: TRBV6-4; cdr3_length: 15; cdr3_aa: CASSDLGSPLRGYTF
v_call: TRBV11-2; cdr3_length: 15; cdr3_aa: CASITPGLGNGELFF
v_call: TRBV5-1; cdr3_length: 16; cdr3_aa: CASNPRAGLSSYEQYF
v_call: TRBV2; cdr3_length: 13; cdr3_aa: CASSRRDSYEQYF
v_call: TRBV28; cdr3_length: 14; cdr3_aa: CASRIRDRGYEQYF
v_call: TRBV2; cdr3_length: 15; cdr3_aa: CASSLLAGNYNEQFF
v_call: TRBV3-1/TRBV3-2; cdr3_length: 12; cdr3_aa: CASSQAAGELFF